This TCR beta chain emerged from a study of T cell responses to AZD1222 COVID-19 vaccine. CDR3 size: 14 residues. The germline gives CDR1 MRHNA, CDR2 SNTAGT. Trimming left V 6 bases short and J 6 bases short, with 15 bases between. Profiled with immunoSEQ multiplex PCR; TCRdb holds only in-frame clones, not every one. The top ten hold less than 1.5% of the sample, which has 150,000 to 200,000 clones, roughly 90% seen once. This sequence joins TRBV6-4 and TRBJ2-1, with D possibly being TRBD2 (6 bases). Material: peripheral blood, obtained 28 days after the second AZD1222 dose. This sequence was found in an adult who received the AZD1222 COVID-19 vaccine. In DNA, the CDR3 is TGTGCCAGCAGACGAACGGGAGTAACCAATGAGCAGTTCTTC. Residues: CASRRTGVTNEQFF.